These 5 T cell receptor beta chains originate from one sample sequenced in a study of blood T cell repertoires in COVID-19. Sequencing was performed with immunoSEQ multiplex PCR; in TCRdb, only in-frame clones are kept and a portion is missing. The sample holds 200,000 to 250,000 clones, about 80% seen once. Material for sequencing was PBMCs or T cells enriched from blood (not recorded which). The receptors were sampled from a man in his sixties who had recovered from COVID-19.

With regard to this clone: The same CDR3 can be traced to other DNA sequences in this sample. V and J are TRBV24-1 and TRBJ1-1, with TRBD1 matching over 9 bases. CDR1 KGHDR and CDR2 SFDVKD come from the germline V gene. This CDR3 spans 15 amino acids. J lost 6 bases, V lost 3 bases, and 7 bases had no gene match. As DNA, the CDR3 is TGTGCCACCAGTGATGGGGGACAGGGTCGACCTGAAGCTTTCTTT. This gives the protein CATSDGGQGRPEAFF.

The V and J genes are TRBV12-5 and TRBJ2-7, with D tentatively TRBD1 (5 bases). Germline-derived CDR1 and CDR2 are LGHNT and FRNRAP. V lost 7 bases to trimming and J lost 6 bases, with 13 bases between them. This CDR3 has 12 amino acids. CDR3 sequence reads: CASAQGLLEQYF. DNA of the CDR3: TGTGCTAGTGCCCAGGGATTGCTCGAGCAGTACTTC.

The chain recombines TRBV19 with TRBJ1-1; 8 positions match TRBD1. CDR3 length: 14 residues. The germline gives CDR1 LNHDA, CDR2 SQIVND (reference sequence). Unmatched junction bases numbered 5, after V lost 3 bases and J lost 5 bases. Here the CDR3 reads CASSMNRGKTEAFF. CDR3 DNA sequence: TGTGCCAGTAGTATGAACAGGGGGAAGACTGAAGCTTTCTTT. Combining the CDR3 with reference TRBV19 and TRBJ1-1 gives the whole variable domain DGGITQSPKYLFRKEGQNVTLSCEQNLNHDAMYWYRQDPGQGLRLIYYSQIVNDFQKGDIAEGYSVSREKKESFPLTVTSAQKNPTAFYLCASSMNRGKTEAFFGQGTRLTVV.

V and J are TRBV20-1 and TRBJ1-5; TRBD1 matches 7 bases. The V gene's germline CDR1 is DFQATT and CDR2 SNEGSKA (reference sequence). The CDR3 is made up of 15 amino acids. After removal of 4 bases from V and 6 bases from J, the junction contained 12 bases not matched to a gene. CDR3 DNA sequence: TGCAGTGCTACTGACAGGGCCGAGCGTCGTCAGCCCCAGCATTTT. Its protein product is CSATDRAERRQPQHF.

The V gene is TRBV7-9, the J gene TRBJ2-3, with TRBD1 matching over 9 bases. From germline, CDR1 is SEHNR and CDR2 FQNEAQ (reference sequence). There are 15 residues in the CDR3. The trim removed 1 base at V and 2 bases at J, leaving 1 base unmatched. Here the CDR3 reads CASSLGTGDTDTQYF. The CDR3 region has the DNA TGTGCCAGCAGCTTAGGGACAGGGGACACAGATACGCAGTATTTT.